These T cell receptor beta chains were read from a single sample in a study of blood T cell repertoires in COVID-19. Using immunoSEQ multiplex PCR, the repertoire was profiled, and TCRdb retains in-frame clones only, with some absent. The data show roughly 50,000 clones, about 82% seen once. Sample: peripheral blood. The source of these receptors is a woman aged 55-69 years with acute or convalescent COVID-19. The CDR3 runs from the conserved cysteine through the conserved F or W. A D gene is named only where the DNA matches it firmly. Expanded clones are given a class, and other clones once, few, many or no size at all.

abundance	v_gene	j_gene	d_gene	CDR3aa	CDR3nt
NA	TRBV11-2	TRBJ2-2	TRBD2	CASSRGEGNTGELFF	TGTGCCAGCAGCCGAGGGGAGGGCAACACCGGGGAGCTGTTTTTT
NA	TRBV3-1/TRBV3-2	TRBJ2-3	NA	CASSQFLADTQYF	TGTGCCAGCAGCCAGTTTCTCGCAGATACGCAGTATTTT
NA	TRBV5-3	TRBJ1-1	NA	CARSPLEAEAFF	TGTGCCAGAAGCCCCCTCGAGGCTGAAGCTTTCTTT
once	TRBV11-2	TRBJ2-2	NA	CASSLSGAVGELFF	TGTGCCAGCAGCTTATCAGGGGCGGTGGGGGAGCTGTTTTTT
NA	TRBV5-1	TRBJ2-7	NA	CASSLHSPYEQYF	TGCGCCAGCAGCTTGCACAGCCCCTACGAGCAGTACTTC
few	TRBV5-8	TRBJ2-3	NA	CASSLFGVSTDTQYF	TGTGCCAGCAGCTTGTTCGGGGTCTCCACAGATACGCAGTATTTT
NA	TRBV30	TRBJ1-3	NA	CAWSVLSGRGAAGNTIYF	TGTGCCTGGAGTGTACTGAGCGGTCGGGGGGCCGCTGGAAACACCATATATTTT
NA	TRBV5-1	TRBJ1-1	TRBD1	CASSLRTGESTEAFF	TGCGCCAGCAGCTTACGGACAGGGGAGTCGACTGAAGCTTTCTTT
NA	TRBV6-4	TRBJ2-1	TRBD1	CASSTQGGDNEQFF	TGTGCCAGCAGTACACAGGGGGGTGACAATGAGCAGTTCTTC
once	TRBV19	TRBJ2-1	TRBD1	CASSIRGSWTGVSYNEQFF	TGTGCCAGTAGTATTCGGGGTTCCTGGACAGGGGTATCCTACAATGAGCAGTTCTTC
NA	TRBV6-1	TRBJ1-2	TRBD1	CASSEKTGANYGYTF	TGTGCCAGCAGTGAAAAAACAGGGGCGAACTATGGCTACACCTTC
NA	TRBV10-3	TRBJ2-5	NA	CAISAGGGQQETQYF	TGTGCCATCAGTGCGGGGGGAGGACAGCAAGAGACCCAGTACTTC
NA	TRBV5-6	TRBJ1-1	NA	CASSTPDGGAFF	TGTGCCAGCAGCACCCCGGACGGGGGAGCTTTCTTT
NA	TRBV5-4	TRBJ2-1	NA	CAGTDGGGIGYEQFF	TGTGCCGGAACCGATGGGGGCGGTATTGGGTATGAGCAGTTCTTC
NA	TRBV28	TRBJ2-2	NA	CASRRTLMNTGELFF	TGTGCCAGCAGGAGGACACTTATGAACACCGGGGAGCTGTTTTTT
NA	TRBV29-1	TRBJ2-7	NA	CSVELGGYEQYF	TGCAGCGTTGAGCTGGGAGGCTACGAGCAGTACTTC
NA	TRBV18	TRBJ1-6	NA	CASSPTQNRASPLHF	TGTGCCAGCTCACCAACCCAGAATCGTGCTTCACCCCTCCACTTT
few	TRBV27	TRBJ1-1	NA	CASSPQGSEAFF	TGTGCCAGCAGTCCTCAGGGCTCTGAAGCTTTCTTT
NA	TRBV12-3/TRBV12-4	TRBJ1-1	TRBD1	CASSFGQGAAFF	TGTGCCAGCAGTTTCGGACAGGGGGCAGCTTTCTTT
NA	TRBV9	TRBJ1-2	TRBD1	CASSGYTGDRGGYTF	TGTGCCAGCAGCGGATACACAGGGGACCGCGGTGGCTACACCTTC
NA	TRBV21-1	TRBJ1-1	NA	CASSKDRRVNTEAFF	TGTGCCAGCAGCAAAGACCGTCGGGTGAACACTGAAGCTTTCTTT
NA	TRBV18	TRBJ1-1	TRBD1	CASSPRTGANTHTEAFF	TGTGCCAGCTCACCGCGGACAGGGGCCAATACTCACACTGAAGCTTTCTTT
NA	TRBV3-1/TRBV3-2	TRBJ2-5	TRBD1	CASSLGTDQETQYF	TGTGCCAGCAGCCTCGGGACAGATCAAGAGACCCAGTACTTC
NA	TRBV20-1	TRBJ1-5	NA	CSASVGTQNQPQHF	TGCAGTGCTAGTGTCGGGACTCAAAATCAGCCCCAGCATTTT